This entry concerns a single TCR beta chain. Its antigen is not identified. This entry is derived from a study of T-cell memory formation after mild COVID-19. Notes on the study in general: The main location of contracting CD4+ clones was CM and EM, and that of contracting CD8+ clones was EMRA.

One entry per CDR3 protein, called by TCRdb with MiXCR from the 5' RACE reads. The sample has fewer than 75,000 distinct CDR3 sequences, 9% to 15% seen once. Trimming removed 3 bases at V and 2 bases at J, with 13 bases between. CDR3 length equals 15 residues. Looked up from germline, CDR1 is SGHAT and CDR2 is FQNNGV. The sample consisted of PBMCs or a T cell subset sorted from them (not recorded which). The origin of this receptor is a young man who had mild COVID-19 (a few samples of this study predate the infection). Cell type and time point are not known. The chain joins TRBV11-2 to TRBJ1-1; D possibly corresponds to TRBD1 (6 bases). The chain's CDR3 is CASSFSGQSNTEAFF. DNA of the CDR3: TGTGCCAGCAGCTTTAGTGGACAGTCAAACACTGAAGCTTTCTTT.